This entry lists 12 T cell receptor beta chains sequenced from one sample in a study of cytotoxic CD8 clonotypes in ibrutinib-treated CLL. Here immunoSEQ multiplex PCR was the method, and the copy in TCRdb shows in-frame clones only, minus some. Of hundreds of thousands of clones listed, roughly 67% are singletons. The sequences come from PBMCs, collected after 36 months of ibrutinib treatment. The receptors come from a human donor with chronic lymphocytic leukemia.

This chain uses TRBV4-3 with TRBJ2-3; D ambiguous. V was pared by 5 bases and J by 6 bases, with 9 bases between. This CDR3 spans 12 amino acids. Germline V gives CDR1 LGHNA, CDR2 YSLEER. The CDR3 spells CASSRNSDTQYF. In nucleotides, the CDR3 is TGCGCCAGCAGCAGGAACTCTGATACGCAGTATTTT.

The V call is TRBV18, the J call TRBJ1-2, with TRBD1 matching over 7 bases. Looked up from germline, CDR1 is KGHSH and CDR2 is LQKENI. The CDR3 extends over 14 amino acids. Losses at the gene ends were 3 bases for V and 8 bases for J; bases not matched to a gene: 9. In DNA form, the CDR3 reads TGTGCCAGCTCACCGGGATCAGGGGGGTCGGGCTACACCTTC. Translated, it gives CASSPGSGGSGYTF.

The J gene is TRBJ2-7, the V gene TRBV11-2, with D tentatively TRBD1 (7 bases). This CDR3 has 15 amino acids. Germline loops: CDR1 SGHAT, CDR2 FQNNGV. Between the trimmed V and J ends, which lost 5 bases and 0 bases, there was a span of 14 bases. As DNA, the CDR3 is TGTGCCAGCAGCGTCAGGGGGGAATCCTCCTACGAGCAGTACTTC. Its protein is CASSVRGESSYEQYF.

The CDR3 DNA is TGTGCCAGCAGCCCTCAGTGGGGTGACGAAAAACTGTTTTTT. Amino acid sequence: CASSPQWGDEKLFF. The chain carries TRBV9 and TRBJ1-4; D gene unclear. The germline V gene encodes CDR1 SGDLS and CDR2 YYNGEE. V lost 4 bases to trimming and J lost 8 bases, with 15 bases between them. The CDR3 loop spans 14 amino acids.

This chain links TRBV29-1 with TRBJ1-4, with D perhaps TRBD1 (6 bases). Germline CDR1 and CDR2: SQVTM and ANQGSEA. This CDR3 has 17 residues. Deletions cut 4 bases from V and 0 bases from J, with 18 bases between. CDR3 sequence (DNA): TGCAGCGTTGGATCTCAGGGGAACATGGCAACTAATGAAAAACTGTTTTTT. This encodes CSVGSQGNMATNEKLFF.

The chain joins TRBV27 to TRBJ2-7, with D possibly being TRBD1 (6 bases). The CDR3 length is 14 residues. V was shortened by 5 bases and J by 2 bases, with 13 bases between the two germline ends. Germline V gene data show CDR1 as MNHEY and CDR2 as SMNVEV (reference sequence). Here the CDR3 reads CASSRGTQAYEQYF. The CDR3 bases are TGTGCCAGCAGTAGGGGGACCCAGGCCTACGAGCAGTACTTC.

This chain connects TRBV6-5 to TRBJ2-3; D gene ambiguous. CDR3 length: 12 amino acids. CDR1 and CDR2 from the germline V gene are MNHEY and SVGAGI. Trimming left V 8 bases short and J 4 bases short, with 10 bases between. The CDR3 nucleotides read TGTGCCAGCCGGACGAGTTCAGATACGCAGTATTTT. Its protein is CASRTSSDTQYF.

The V gene is TRBV4-1, the J gene TRBJ2-7; D is perhaps TRBD1 (6 bases). This CDR3 comprises 15 residues. V lost 0 bases and J 3 bases, leaving 12 bases between the germline ends. Germline values: CDR1 MGHRA, CDR2 YSYEKL. CDR3 in amino acids: CASSQEFGQFYEQYF. CDR3 nucleotides: TGCGCCAGCAGCCAAGAATTCGGACAGTTCTACGAGCAGTACTTC.

V is TRBV29-1 and J is TRBJ1-1, with 8 bases identical to TRBD1. Germline V gives CDR1 SQVTM, CDR2 ANQGSEA. V was pared by 7 bases and J by 3 bases, with 16 bases of the junction left unmatched. CDR3 length equals 16 residues. The CDR3 DNA reads TGCAGCGCCCTACGACAGGGGCTCTATCTTGACACTGAAGCTTTCTTT. This gives the protein CSALRQGLYLDTEAFF.

CDR3 in amino acids: CASSSGTVATEAKLFF. As DNA, the CDR3 is TGCGCCAGCAGCTCCGGGACTGTTGCCACGGAGGCAAAACTGTTTTTT. The chain has TRBV5-1 and TRBJ1-4, with D tentatively TRBD1 (5 bases). Deletions cut 3 bases from V and 10 bases from J, with 22 bases between. Germline V gene sequence: CDR1 SGHRS, CDR2 YFSETQ. CDR3 size: 16 residues.

The rearrangement links TRBV19 to TRBJ2-1; 9 bases are shared with TRBD2. Germline V CDR1 and CDR2: LNHDA, SQIVND (reference sequence). The CDR3 is 17 residues long. Trimming removed 1 base from V and 2 bases from J; junction bases left unmatched: 6. The CDR3 nucleotides read TGTGCCAGTAGTATAGCTTGGGGACTAGCCGCCTACAATGAGCAGTTCTTC. Its translation: CASSIAWGLAAYNEQFF.

The rearrangement links TRBV9 to TRBJ2-1; TRBD2 aligns across 8 bases. V shed 0 bases, J shed 4 bases, and the junction held 3 bases outside the gene matches. The germline gives CDR1 SGDLS, CDR2 YYNGEE. This CDR3 has 15 amino acids. The CDR3 region is CASSVASGGYNEQFF. The CDR3 DNA sequence: TGTGCCAGCAGCGTAGCGAGCGGGGGTTACAATGAGCAGTTCTTC. Full variable domain (outside the CDR3, taken from reference TRBV9 and TRBJ2-1): DSGVTQTPKHLITATGQRVTLRCSPRSGDLSVYWYQQSLDQGLQFLIQYYNGEERAKGNILERFSAQQFPDLHSELNLSSLELGDSALYFCASSVASGGYNEQFFGPGTRLTVL.